This paragraph covers one TCR beta chain sequence. These data are taken from a study of CD8 T cells in Susac syndrome. The CDR3 is made up of 12 amino acids. Per germline, CDR1 MNHEY and CDR2 SMNVEV (reference sequence). Trimming removed 8 bases at V and 8 bases at J, with 13 bases between. Sequencing of TCR beta drew on CD8+ and CD4+ T cells from blood. The individuals used as controls were healthy donors who had been matched for both age and sex. TEMRA cells were FACS-enriched, with CD8+ and CD4+ T cells isolated negatively. RNA was extracted with the RNeasy kit, and a quantity of roughly 0.45 to 1 ug was reverse transcribed using random hexamers. immunoSEQ multiplex PCR amplified TCR beta CDR3 across 54 Vbeta, 13 Jbeta. TCRdb reprocessed the immunoSEQ multiplex PCR reads via MiXCR and lists one record per CDR3 protein. The sample holds 45,000 or so distinct CDR3 sequences; 80% to 95% are singletons and the top ten take 0.45% to 0.65%.

The clonotype originates from a human donor in good health. V usage is TRBV27 and J usage is TRBJ2-1, with D perhaps TRBD2 (5 bases). Input material: CD8+ T cells from PBMCs. The CDR3 nucleotides are TGTGCCAGCGAGGGAGAAAACGATGAGCAGTTCTTC. As protein: CASEGENDEQFF.